This section outlines one T cell receptor (beta chain) sequence together with its context. Antigen unknown. These data are taken from a study of cytomegalovirus exposure and HLA in healthy donors. Background on the study: A data release that came early held approximately 85 million unique TCRs from HLA-typed donors.

Overall study results and limits: In vitro data verified a few CMV-associated chains as specific for CMV antigens. There were about 160 TCR beta chains listed as cytomegalovirus-associated.

Primers for the PCR totalled 60 Vbeta and 13 Jbeta. Profiled with immunoSEQ multiplex PCR; TCRdb holds only in-frame clones, not every one. The sample consists of about 200,000 clones, approximately 86% of them appearing once. The source material was PBMCs. This TCR was recovered from a boy aged 2 to 9 in good health and CMV-seronegative.

CDR3 coding DNA: TGTGCCAGCAGTGCCAGGGCCCACTATGGCTACACCTTC. Translated, it gives CASSARAHYGYTF. V and J are TRBV2 and TRBJ1-2, with D possibly matching TRBD1 (5 bases). Trimming cost V 4 bases and J 3 bases, with 9 bases left between them. The CDR3 consists of 13 residues. Germline lookup yields CDR1 SNHLY and CDR2 FYNNEI.